A single sample is the source of the 25 T cell receptor beta chains below, sequenced in a study of cytotoxic CD8 clonotypes in ibrutinib-treated CLL. Repertoires were generated with immunoSEQ multiplex PCR, while TCRdb's copy carries only in-frame clones and drops some. The table shows about 140,000 clones, with 80% occurring only once. Sequencing was performed on PBMCs, taken after 36 months of ibrutinib treatment. The origin of the receptors is a human donor with chronic lymphocytic leukemia.

In regard to this clone: Distinct nucleotide sequences in the sample also encode this CDR3. V is TRBV30 and J is TRBJ2-1, with D uncertain. The CDR3 has 11 residues. Trimming pared 0 bases from V and 4 bases from J, leaving 1 base between. Germline CDR1 GTSNPN, CDR2 SVGIG (reference sequence). The DNA of the CDR3 is TGTGCCTGGAGTGTATACAATGAGCAGTTCTTC. As protein: CAWSVYNEQFF.

The rearrangement links TRBV7-6 to TRBJ2-3; 7 bases match TRBD2. The CDR3 totals 14 residues. Germline-derived CDR1 and CDR2 are SGHVS and FNYEAQ. V gave up 5 bases and J gave up 11 bases; unmatched junction bases: 13. DNA of the CDR3: TGTGCCAGCAGCCCAGGCTCCAGCGGGGACGGGCAGTATTTT. Protein: CASSPGSSGDGQYF. The entire variable domain, with the rest obtained from reference TRBV7-6 and TRBJ2-3, is as follows: GAGVSQSPRYKVTKRGQDVALRCDPISGHVSLYWYRQALGQGPEFLTYFNYEAQQDKSGLPNDRFSAERPEGSISTLTIQRTEQRDSAMYRCASSPGSSGDGQYFGPGTRLTVL.

This chain uses TRBV28 with TRBJ2-1; perhaps TRBD1 as D (6 bases). Germline V lookup: CDR1 MDHEN, CDR2 SYDVKM. Trimming shortened V by 5 bases and J by 4 bases, and 6 bases separated the two germline ends. CDR3 length: 12 residues. The DNA for the CDR3 is TGTGCCAGCAGTGGACAGTACAATGAGCAGTTCTTC. Translation gives CASSGQYNEQFF.

This clone appeared many times. The chain links TRBV15 to TRBJ1-2; D is perhaps TRBD1 (5 bases). CDR3 length: 12 amino acids. Trimming removed 7 bases at V and 3 bases at J, with 9 bases between. In germline, CDR1 is LNHNV, CDR2 YYDKDF (reference sequence). This CDR3 is CATIGRDYGYTF. As DNA, the CDR3 is TGTGCCACCATAGGCAGGGACTATGGCTACACCTTC.

CDR3 region: CASSMELKTYEQYF. Written as DNA, the CDR3 is TGTGCCAGTAGTATGGAACTTAAAACCTACGAGCAGTACTTC. The chain combines TRBV19 with TRBJ2-7; D is unresolved. Per the germline V gene, CDR1 is LNHDA and CDR2 is SQIVND (reference sequence). Trimming shortened V by 3 bases and J by 2 bases, and 11 bases separated the two germline ends. This CDR3 contains 14 residues.

V usage is TRBV2 and J usage is TRBJ1-2, with D hard to call. Trimming removed 0 bases from V and 7 bases from J, with 15 bases in between. The CDR3 is 15 residues long. The germline gives CDR1 SNHLY, CDR2 FYNNEI. For the CDR3, the DNA is TGTGCCAGCAGTGAAGCAGGGCCCCGCTTGGGTGGCTACACCTTC. Its translation is CASSEAGPRLGGYTF.

The V and J genes are TRBV11-2 and TRBJ2-3, with 8 nucleotides matching TRBD2. This CDR3 comprises 15 residues. Trimming removed 5 bases from V and 0 bases from J; junction bases left unmatched: 4. Germline values: CDR1 SGHAT, CDR2 FQNNGV. DNA for the CDR3: TGTGCCAGCAGCCCTAGCGGGCCTAGCACAGATACGCAGTATTTT. Translated, it gives CASSPSGPSTDTQYF. Combining the CDR3 with reference TRBV11-2 and TRBJ2-3 gives the whole variable domain EAGVAQSPRYKIIEKRQSVAFWCNPISGHATLYWYQQILGQGPKLLIQFQNNGVVDDSQLPKDRFSAERLKGVDSTLKIQPAKLEDSAVYLCASSPSGPSTDTQYFGPGTRLTVL.

The V call is TRBV14, the J call TRBJ2-1; a possible D gene is TRBD1 (6 bases). V was trimmed by 5 bases and J by 7 bases, leaving 18 bases between them. The CDR3 has 15 amino acids. Germline assignment: CDR1 SGHDN and CDR2 FVKESK. The CDR3 spells CASSIGQKFDNEQFF. The CDR3, as DNA: TGTGCCAGCAGCATAGGACAGAAGTTCGATAATGAGCAGTTCTTC.

This clone is a singleton in its sample. The genes are TRBV29-1 and TRBJ1-1; the match to TRBD1 covers 7 bases. The CDR3 length is 12 residues. Per the germline V gene, CDR1 is SQVTM and CDR2 is ANQGSEA. V lost 4 bases, J lost 13 bases, and 12 bases stayed unmatched. The CDR3 coding sequence is TGCAGCGTTGTGGGAGGGACAGATCAGGATTTCTTT. Protein product: CSVVGGTDQDFF.

This clone was seen a few times. The rearrangement joins TRBV29-1 to TRBJ1-2, with D uncertain. Germline-derived CDR1 and CDR2 are SQVTM and ANQGSEA. V lost 7 bases to trimming and J lost 4 bases, with 10 bases between them. This CDR3 has 11 amino acids. The CDR3 is CSGGWTYGYTF. CDR3 sequence (DNA): TGCAGCGGCGGTTGGACCTATGGCTACACCTTC.

This clone was found a few times. The V gene is TRBV30, the J gene TRBJ1-3; unclear D gene. Germline assignment: CDR1 GTSNPN and CDR2 SVGIG (reference sequence). The CDR3 contains 13 residues. Trimming stripped 3 bases from V and 4 bases from J, with 10 bases between. CDR3 coding DNA: TGTGCCTGGAGAGGATCTGGCGGAAACACCATATATTTT. Amino acid sequence: CAWRGSGGNTIYF.

This chain connects TRBV7-2 to TRBJ2-2, with D possibly matching TRBD2 (7 bases). Germline CDR1 SGHTA, CDR2 FQGNSA. V shed 5 bases and J shed 4 bases, with 14 bases lying between them. The CDR3 covers 15 residues. The CDR3 sequence: CASSEWGGPTGELFF. CDR3 sequence (DNA): TGTGCCAGCAGCGAGTGGGGGGGGCCCACCGGGGAGCTGTTTTTT. Full variable domain (outside the CDR3, taken from reference TRBV7-2 and TRBJ2-2): GAGVSQSPSNKVTEKGKDVELRCDPISGHTALYWYRQSLGQGLEFLIYFQGNSAPDKSGLPSDRFSAERTGGSVSTLTIQRTQQEDSAVYLCASSEWGGPTGELFFGEGSRLTVL.

The chain couples TRBV27 to TRBJ1-1, with 7 bases identical to TRBD1. This CDR3 has 14 amino acids. Trimming cost V 5 bases and J 4 bases; bases outside gene matches: 7. In germline, CDR1 is MNHEY, CDR2 SMNVEV (reference sequence). This CDR3 reads CASSARQGGTEAFF. The CDR3 nucleotides read TGTGCCAGCAGTGCAAGACAGGGAGGCACTGAAGCTTTCTTT.

The chain uses TRBV7-9 and TRBJ2-1; D perhaps matches TRBD1 (5 bases). From germline, CDR1 is SEHNR and CDR2 FQNEAQ (reference sequence). With 5 bases removed from V and 7 bases from J, the gap between germline ends came to 9 bases. The CDR3 sequence is 12 residues long. This CDR3 reads CASSGPGNEQFF. Here the CDR3 DNA reads TGTGCCAGCAGCGGCCCAGGGAATGAGCAGTTCTTC.

This clone was found a few times. This sequence joins TRBV18 and TRBJ1-2, with D perhaps TRBD1 (6 bases). Trimming took off 3 bases at V and 4 bases at J, with 15 bases between the two ends. This CDR3 is 15 amino acids long. Germline lookup yields CDR1 KGHSH and CDR2 LQKENI. The CDR3 DNA sequence: TGTGCCAGCTCACCGCGGACAGTAACCCGCTATGGCTACACCTTC. It is translated as CASSPRTVTRYGYTF. Looking up the rest from reference TRBV18 and TRBJ1-2 gives the full variable domain: NAGVMQNPRHLVRRRGQEARLRCSPMKGHSHVYWYRQLPEEGLKFMVYLQKENIIDESGMPKERFSAEFPKEGPSILRIQQVVRGDSAAYFCASSPRTVTRYGYTFGSGTRLTVV.

Only a few counts were recorded for this clone. The chain carries TRBV9 and TRBJ2-1; 11 bases are a match to TRBD2. V lost 9 bases to trimming and J lost 5 bases; unmatched junction nucleotides: 13. The V gene's germline CDR1 is SGDLS and CDR2 YYNGEE. The CDR3 length is 16 residues. CDR3 sequence: CATPSLLAGENNEQFF. CDR3 in DNA: TGTGCCACACCCTCATTACTAGCGGGGGAAAACAATGAGCAGTTCTTC. The whole variable domain, remainder taken from reference TRBV9 and TRBJ2-1, is DSGVTQTPKHLITATGQRVTLRCSPRSGDLSVYWYQQSLDQGLQFLIQYYNGEERAKGNILERFSAQQFPDLHSELNLSSLELGDSALYFCATPSLLAGENNEQFFGPGTRLTVL.

This chain connects TRBV4-2 to TRBJ2-7; 8 bases are a match to TRBD2. From germline, CDR1 is LGHNA and CDR2 YNFKEQ. Trimming took 1 base from V and 3 from J; bases not matched to a gene: 2. CDR3 length equals 14 residues. CDR3 loop: CASSQGGGHYEQYF. CDR3 DNA sequence: TGTGCCAGCAGCCAAGGCGGGGGGCACTACGAGCAGTACTTC.

The chain has TRBV5-5 and TRBJ2-5, with D perhaps matching TRBD2 (5 bases). V shed 1 base and J shed 2 bases, with 15 bases lying between them. Germline CDR1 and CDR2: SGHKS and YYEKEE (reference sequence). There are 16 residues in the CDR3. CDR3 DNA: TGTGCCAGCAGCTTGCTTGGCGGGCGCCCTCAAGAGACCCAGTACTTC. Protein: CASSLLGGRPQETQYF.

This chain connects TRBV2 to TRBJ1-2; TRBD1 aligns across 7 bases. Germline V gives CDR1 SNHLY, CDR2 FYNNEI. With V trimmed by 3 bases and J by 4 bases, 17 bases remained unmatched. This CDR3 spans 18 amino acids. The CDR3 is CASSEDFIQQGRPYGYTF. The DNA for the CDR3 is TGTGCCAGCAGTGAGGACTTCATTCAACAGGGGCGCCCCTATGGCTACACCTTC.

This clone was seen only once. This chain joins TRBV28 and TRBJ1-2; D is perhaps TRBD1 (6 bases). Per germline, CDR1 MDHEN and CDR2 SYDVKM. The CDR3 has 14 amino acids. With 6 bases removed from V and 4 bases from J, the gap between germline ends came to 15 bases. The CDR3 DNA reads TGTGCCAGCAGGCAAGTTACAGGGATCTATGGCTACACCTTC. Its protein is CASRQVTGIYGYTF.

The chain carries TRBV5-4 and TRBJ2-3; TRBD1 agrees at 7 bases. The V gene's germline CDR1 is SGHNT and CDR2 YYREEE (reference sequence). The V segment lost 4 bases and the J segment 0 bases; nucleotides outside the gene matches: 14. The CDR3 has 18 residues. CDR3 DNA: TGTGCCAGCAGCCCGAGGACAGGCGTCACCCATAGCACAGATACGCAGTATTTT. This translates into CASSPRTGVTHSTDTQYF.

This rearrangement joins TRBV5-1 to TRBJ2-5, with unresolved D. This CDR3 has 13 residues. V lost 4 bases to trimming and J lost 5 bases, with 12 bases between them. CDR1 is SGHRS and CDR2 is YFSETQ in the germline V gene. CDR3 sequence reads: CASSTQWGETQYF. Here the CDR3 DNA reads TGCGCCAGCAGCACCCAGTGGGGTGAGACCCAGTACTTC.

The chain uses TRBV11-3 and TRBJ2-1; D remains unclear. Trimming took off 6 bases at V and 9 bases at J, with 9 bases between the two ends. Germline values: CDR1 SGHNT, CDR2 YENEEA. The CDR3 totals 11 residues. Written as DNA, the CDR3 is TGTGCCAGCAGGGGTTTGGGTGAGCAGTTCTTC. It specifies CASRGLGEQFF. The full variable domain, in which reference TRBV11-3 and TRBJ2-1 provide the parts outside the CDR3, is EAGVVQSPRYKIIEKKQPVAFWCNPISGHNTLYWYLQNLGQGPELLIRYENEEAVDDSQLPKDRFSAERLKGVDSTLKIQPAELGDSAVYLCASRGLGEQFFGPGTRLTVL.

V usage is TRBV27 and J usage is TRBJ2-7; D is perhaps TRBD1 (5 bases). This CDR3 has 15 residues. Germline CDR1 MNHEY, CDR2 SMNVEV (reference sequence). V lost 4 bases to trimming and J lost 0 bases, with 13 bases between them. The CDR3 region is CASSSRIQVSYEQYF. For the CDR3, the DNA is TGTGCCAGCAGTTCCCGGATACAGGTCTCCTACGAGCAGTACTTC.

This sequence joins TRBV2 and TRBJ2-1; 7 bases match TRBD2. Germline values: CDR1 SNHLY, CDR2 FYNNEI. Germline trimming cut 6 bases from V and 6 bases from J; bases unmatched to any gene: 11. The CDR3 loop spans 15 amino acids. The CDR3 reads CASRQAGIKGNEQFF. CDR3 DNA: TGTGCCAGCAGGCAAGCGGGAATCAAGGGCAATGAGCAGTTCTTC.